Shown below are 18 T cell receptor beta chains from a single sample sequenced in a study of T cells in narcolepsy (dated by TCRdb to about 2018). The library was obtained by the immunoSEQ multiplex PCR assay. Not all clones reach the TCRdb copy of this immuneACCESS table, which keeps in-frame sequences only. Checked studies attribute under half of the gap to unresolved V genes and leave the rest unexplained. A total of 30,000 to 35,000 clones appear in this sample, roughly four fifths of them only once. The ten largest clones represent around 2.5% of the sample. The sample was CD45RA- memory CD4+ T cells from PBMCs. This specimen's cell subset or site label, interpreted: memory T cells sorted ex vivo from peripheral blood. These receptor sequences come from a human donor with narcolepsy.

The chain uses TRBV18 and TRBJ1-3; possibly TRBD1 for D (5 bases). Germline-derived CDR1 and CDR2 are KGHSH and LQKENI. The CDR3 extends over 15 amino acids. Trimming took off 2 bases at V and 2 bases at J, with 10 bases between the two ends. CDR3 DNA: TGTGCCAGCTCACCAGTGGGACTGACTGGAAACACCATATATTTT. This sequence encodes CASSPVGLTGNTIYF.

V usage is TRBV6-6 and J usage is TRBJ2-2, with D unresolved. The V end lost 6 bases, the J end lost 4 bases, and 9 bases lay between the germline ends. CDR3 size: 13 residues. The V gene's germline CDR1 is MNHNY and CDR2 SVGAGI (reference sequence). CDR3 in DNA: TGTGCCAGCAGACTCAGCAGCACCGGGGAGCTGTTTTTT. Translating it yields CASRLSSTGELFF.

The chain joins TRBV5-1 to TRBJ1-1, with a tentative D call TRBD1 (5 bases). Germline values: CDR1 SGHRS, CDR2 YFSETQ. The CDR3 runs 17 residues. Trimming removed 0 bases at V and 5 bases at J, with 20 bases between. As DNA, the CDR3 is TGCGCCAGCAGCTTGGGGGATGGCAGGGACTGGAAGACTGAAGCTTTCTTT. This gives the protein CASSLGDGRDWKTEAFF.

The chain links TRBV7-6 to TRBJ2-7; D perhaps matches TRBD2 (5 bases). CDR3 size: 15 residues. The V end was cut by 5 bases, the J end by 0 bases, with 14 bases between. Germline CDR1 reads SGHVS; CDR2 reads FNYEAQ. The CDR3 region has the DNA TGTGCCAGCAGCCCAGACATGGGGAGCTCCTACGAGCAGTACTTC. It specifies CASSPDMGSSYEQYF.

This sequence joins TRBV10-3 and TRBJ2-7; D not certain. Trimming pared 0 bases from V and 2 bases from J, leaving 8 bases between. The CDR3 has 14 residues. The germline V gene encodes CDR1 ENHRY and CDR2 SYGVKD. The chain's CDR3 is CAISESGLTYEQYF. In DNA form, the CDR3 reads TGTGCCATCAGTGAGTCTGGGTTGACCTACGAGCAGTACTTC.

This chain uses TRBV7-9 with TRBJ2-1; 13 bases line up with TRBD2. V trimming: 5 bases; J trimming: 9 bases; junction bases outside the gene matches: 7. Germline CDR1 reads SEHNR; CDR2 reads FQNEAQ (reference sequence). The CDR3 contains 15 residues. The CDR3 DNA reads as TGTGCCAGCAGCCCGAGGACTAGCGGGAGCGGTGAGCAGTTCTTC. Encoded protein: CASSPRTSGSGEQFF.

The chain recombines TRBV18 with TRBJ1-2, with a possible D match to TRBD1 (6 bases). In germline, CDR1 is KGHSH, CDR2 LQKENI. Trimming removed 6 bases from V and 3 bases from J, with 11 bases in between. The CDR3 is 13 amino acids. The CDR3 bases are TGTGCCAGCTCCCAGGGGCTCGACTATGGCTACACCTTC. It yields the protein CASSQGLDYGYTF.

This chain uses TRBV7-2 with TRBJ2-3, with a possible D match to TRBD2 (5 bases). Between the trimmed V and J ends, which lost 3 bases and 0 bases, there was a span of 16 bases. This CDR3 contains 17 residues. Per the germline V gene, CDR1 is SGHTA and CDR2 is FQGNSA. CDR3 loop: CASSFTGVGLSTDTQYF. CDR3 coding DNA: TGTGCCAGCAGCTTTACCGGGGTAGGGTTAAGCACAGATACGCAGTATTTT. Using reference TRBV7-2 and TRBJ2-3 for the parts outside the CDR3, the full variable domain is GAGVSQSPSNKVTEKGKDVELRCDPISGHTALYWYRQSLGQGLEFLIYFQGNSAPDKSGLPSDRFSAERTGGSVSTLTIQRTQQEDSAVYLCASSFTGVGLSTDTQYFGPGTRLTVL.

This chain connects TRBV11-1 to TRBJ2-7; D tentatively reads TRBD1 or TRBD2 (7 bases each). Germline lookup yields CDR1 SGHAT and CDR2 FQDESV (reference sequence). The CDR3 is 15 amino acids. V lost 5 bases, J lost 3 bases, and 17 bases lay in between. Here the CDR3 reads CASSPGEGAYYEQYF. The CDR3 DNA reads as TGTGCCAGCAGCCCGGGGGAGGGGGCTTACTACGAGCAGTACTTC. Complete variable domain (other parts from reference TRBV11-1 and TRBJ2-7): EAEVAQSPRYKITEKSQAVAFWCDPISGHATLYWYRQILGQGPELLVQFQDESVVDDSQLPKDRFSAERLKGVDSTLKIQPAELGDSAMYLCASSPGEGAYYEQYFGPGTRLTVT.

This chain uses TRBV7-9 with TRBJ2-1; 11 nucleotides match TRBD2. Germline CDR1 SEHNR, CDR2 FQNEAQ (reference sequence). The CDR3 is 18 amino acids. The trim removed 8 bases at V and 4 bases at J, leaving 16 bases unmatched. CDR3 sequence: CASVHVAGGPTGYNEQFF. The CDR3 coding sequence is TGTGCCAGCGTCCACGTAGCGGGAGGGCCTACAGGGTACAATGAGCAGTTCTTC.

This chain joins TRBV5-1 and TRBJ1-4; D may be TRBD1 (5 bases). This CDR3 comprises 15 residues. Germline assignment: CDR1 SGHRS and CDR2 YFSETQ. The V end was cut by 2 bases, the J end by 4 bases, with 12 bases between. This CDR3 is CASSFLTANNEKLFF. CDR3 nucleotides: TGCGCCAGCAGCTTCTTGACAGCGAATAATGAAAAACTGTTTTTT. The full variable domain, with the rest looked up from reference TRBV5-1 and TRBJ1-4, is KAGVTQTPRYLIKTRGQQVTLSCSPISGHRSVSWYQQTPGQGLQFLFEYFSETQRNKGNFPGRFSGRQFSNSRSEMNVSTLELGDSALYLCASSFLTANNEKLFFGSGTQLSVL.

CDR3 bases: TGTGCCAGCAGCAGGGGAGGGAATTCACCCCTCCACTTT. Translated: CASSRGGNSPLHF. V is TRBV7-2 and J is TRBJ1-6; a possible D gene is TRBD1 (5 bases). V lost 5 bases to trimming and J lost 7 bases, with 9 bases between them. The germline CDR1 and CDR2 sequences are SGHTA and FQGNSA. CDR3 length equals 13 residues.

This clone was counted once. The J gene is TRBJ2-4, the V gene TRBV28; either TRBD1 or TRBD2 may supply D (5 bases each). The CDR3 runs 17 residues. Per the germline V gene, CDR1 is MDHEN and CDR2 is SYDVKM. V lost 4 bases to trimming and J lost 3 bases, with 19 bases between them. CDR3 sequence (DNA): TGTGCCAGCAGTTCGCTATCTGGAGTGGGGGACAAAAACATTCAGTACTTC. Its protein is CASSSLSGVGDKNIQYF.

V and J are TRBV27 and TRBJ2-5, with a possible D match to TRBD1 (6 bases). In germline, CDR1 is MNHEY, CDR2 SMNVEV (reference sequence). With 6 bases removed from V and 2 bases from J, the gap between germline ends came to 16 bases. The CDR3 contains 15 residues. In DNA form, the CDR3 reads TGTGCCAGCAGACTCGGACAGAACCGTCAAGAGACCCAGTACTTC. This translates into CASRLGQNRQETQYF.

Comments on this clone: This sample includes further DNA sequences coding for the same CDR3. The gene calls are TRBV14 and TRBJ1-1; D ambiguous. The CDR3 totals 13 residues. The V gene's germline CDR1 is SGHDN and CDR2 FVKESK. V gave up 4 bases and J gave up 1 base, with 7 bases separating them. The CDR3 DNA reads TGTGCCAGCAGCCGTCAGGAGAACACTGAAGCTTTCTTT. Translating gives CASSRQENTEAFF.

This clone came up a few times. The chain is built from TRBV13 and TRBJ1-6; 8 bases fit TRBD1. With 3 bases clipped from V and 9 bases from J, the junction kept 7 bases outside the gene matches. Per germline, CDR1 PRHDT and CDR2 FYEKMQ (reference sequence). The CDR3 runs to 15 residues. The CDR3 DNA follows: TGTGCCAGCAGCTTGGCGGGGACAGGTCCTTCACCCCTCCACTTT. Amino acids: CASSLAGTGPSPLHF.

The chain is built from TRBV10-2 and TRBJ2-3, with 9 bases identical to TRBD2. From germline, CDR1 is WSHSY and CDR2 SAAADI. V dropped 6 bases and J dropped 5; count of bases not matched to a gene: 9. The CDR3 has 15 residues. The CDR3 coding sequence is TGCGCCAGCAGCGCAGCGGGGGGCGGGAGAGATACGCAGTATTTT. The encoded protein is CASSAAGGGRDTQYF.

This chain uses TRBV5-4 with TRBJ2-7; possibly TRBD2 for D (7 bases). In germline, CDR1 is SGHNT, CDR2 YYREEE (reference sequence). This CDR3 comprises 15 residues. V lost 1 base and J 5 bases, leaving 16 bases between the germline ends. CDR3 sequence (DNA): TGTGCCAGCAGCTTGCTTGGCCTAGGGGGGGACGAGCAGTACTTC. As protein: CASSLLGLGGDEQYF.